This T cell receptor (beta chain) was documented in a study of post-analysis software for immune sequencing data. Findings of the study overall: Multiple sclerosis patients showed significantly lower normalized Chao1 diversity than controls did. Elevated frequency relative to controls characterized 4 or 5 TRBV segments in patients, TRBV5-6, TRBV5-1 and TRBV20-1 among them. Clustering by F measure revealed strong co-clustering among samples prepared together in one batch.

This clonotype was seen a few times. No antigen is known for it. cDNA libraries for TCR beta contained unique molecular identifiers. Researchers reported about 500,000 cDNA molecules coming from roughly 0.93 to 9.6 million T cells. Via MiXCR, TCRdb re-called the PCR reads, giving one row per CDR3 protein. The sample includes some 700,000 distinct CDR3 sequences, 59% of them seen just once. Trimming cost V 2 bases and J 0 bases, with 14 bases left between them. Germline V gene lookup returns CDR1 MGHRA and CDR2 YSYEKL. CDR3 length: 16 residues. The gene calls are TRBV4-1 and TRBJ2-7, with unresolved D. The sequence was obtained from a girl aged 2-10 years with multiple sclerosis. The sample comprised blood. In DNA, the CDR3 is TGCGCCAGCAGCCAATTAAGGCTACCGAGCTCCTACGAGCAGTACTTC. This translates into CASSQLRLPSSYEQYF.